This TCR beta chain was captured by sequencing in a study of blood T cell repertoires in COVID-19. About the study: Donors in the United States, Italy and Spain gave samples during acute or convalescent COVID-19. In each case, the material was cDNA or gDNA derived from T cells, B-cell-depleted T cells, or PBMCs.

V lost 0 bases and J 9 bases, leaving 12 bases between the germline ends. CDR1 and CDR2 from the germline V gene are SGHVS and FQNEAQ. The CDR3 is 14 residues long. The authors' processing: For nucleated cells, counts were estimated from reference gene primer amplification. TCRdb's copy holds only in-frame clones and misses some; the assay was immunoSEQ multiplex PCR. From that table come the V and J calls and clone size; the DNA was used to work out D and trimming. The sample lists 140,000 to 150,000 clones; roughly three quarters were seen once. The TCR originated in a man in his 60s with acute or convalescent COVID-19. The chain employs TRBV7-8 and TRBJ1-5, with no clear D. The material sequenced was peripheral blood. CDR3 sequence reads: CASSLAGRQRPQHF. The CDR3 nucleotides read TGTGCCAGCAGCTTAGCCGGCAGGCAAAGGCCCCAGCATTTT.